This TCR beta chain stems from a study of cytomegalovirus exposure and HLA in healthy donors. The CDR3 contains 14 residues. Germline CDR1 SGHDT, CDR2 YYEEEE. The V end lost 4 bases, the J end lost 3 bases, and 11 bases lay between the germline ends. On this clone itself: Its antigen remains unknown.

Study-wide findings and caveats: It was approximately 170 TCR beta chains that were listed as cytomegalovirus-associated. Reports indicated that the classifier achieved high specificity and sensitivity in diagnosing cytomegalovirus status.

Clones were read by immunoSEQ multiplex PCR, and TCRdb kept only the in-frame ones, dropping some. Of about 56,000 clones in the sample, 89% were seen once. The chain uses TRBV5-6 and TRBJ1-5, with a possible D match to TRBD1 (5 bases). The sequence derives from a woman between 18 and 29 years old in good health and CMV-seronegative. Sequenced material: PBMCs. DNA for the CDR3: TGTGCCAGCAGCGGGATGGGACTCAATCAGCCCCAGCATTTT. Its protein is CASSGMGLNQPQHF.